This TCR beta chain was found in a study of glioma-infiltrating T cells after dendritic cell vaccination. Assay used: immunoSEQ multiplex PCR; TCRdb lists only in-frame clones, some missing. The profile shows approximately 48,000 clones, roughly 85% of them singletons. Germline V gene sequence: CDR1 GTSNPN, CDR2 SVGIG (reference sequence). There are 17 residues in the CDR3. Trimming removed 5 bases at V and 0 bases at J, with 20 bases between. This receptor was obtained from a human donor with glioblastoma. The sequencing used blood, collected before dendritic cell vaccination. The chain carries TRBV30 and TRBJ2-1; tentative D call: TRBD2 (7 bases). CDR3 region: CAWDSRRGGLSYNEQFF. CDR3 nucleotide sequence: TGTGCCTGGGATTCCCGACGCGGGGGCCTCTCCTACAATGAGCAGTTCTTC.